Following are 8 T cell receptor beta chains from one sample sequenced in a study of CD8+CD57+ T cells in acquired aplastic anemia. TCR beta VDJ and CDR3 profiling used genomic DNA as template. MiXCR, run by TCRdb on the reads, gives a single entry per CDR3 protein. The sample yields around 200,000 distinct CDR3 sequences, approximately 60% seen once. Sequencing used sorted CD4+, CD8+, or CD8+CD57+ T cells (not recorded which) from PBMCs. All receptors come from a human donor in good health.

V gene TRBV27 combines with J gene TRBJ2-1; tentatively, D is TRBD1 or TRBD2 (5 bases each). The length of the CDR3 is 13 residues. Trimming pared 6 bases from V and 6 bases from J, leaving 12 bases between. The V gene's germline CDR1 is MNHEY and CDR2 SMNVEV (reference sequence). The CDR3 DNA follows: TGTGCCAGCAGAACCGGGGCAATCAATGAGCAGTTCTTC. Amino acid sequence: CASRTGAINEQFF.

The table lists this clonotype with a few counts. Given a much more abundant clone one base away, this may be a read error. The chain joins TRBV6-4 to TRBJ2-2; possibly TRBD2 for D (7 bases). The CDR3 is made up of 16 amino acids. From germline, CDR1 is MRHNA and CDR2 SNTAGT. V was pared by 6 bases and J by 0 bases, with 14 bases between. The CDR3, as DNA: TGTGCCAGCAGCCGGGGGGCAGATCCGAACACCGGGGAGCTGTTTTTT. Translating gives CASSRGADPNTGELFF.

This clonotype was counted ten times or more. The chain employs TRBV10-1 and TRBJ2-3, with D possibly called TRBD1 or TRBD2 (5 bases each). CDR3 length: 18 amino acids. The ends were cut back, 6 bases at V and 1 base at J, with 23 bases in the middle. Germline CDR1 is WNHNN and CDR2 is SYGVQD (reference sequence). The DNA of the CDR3 is TGCGCCAGCAGAGATCAGCCCGGGACCCAGGAAGGCACAGATACGCAGTATTTT. It yields the protein CASRDQPGTQEGTDTQYF.

The chain recombines TRBV20-1 with TRBJ2-7; 7 bases fit TRBD1. CDR3 length: 14 amino acids. V trimming: 4 bases; J trimming: 3 bases; junction bases outside the gene matches: 9. The V gene's germline CDR1 is DFQATT and CDR2 SNEGSKA (reference sequence). The CDR3 nucleotides read TGCAGTGCTACTCGACAGCCAGGGGGCTACGAGCAGTACTTC. Amino acids: CSATRQPGGYEQYF.

This clonotype was recorded at least ten times. The chain has TRBV29-1 and TRBJ2-5; 10 positions match TRBD1. This CDR3 contains 15 residues. V gave up 2 bases and J gave up 4 bases; unmatched junction bases: 7. Germline V gene lookup returns CDR1 SQVTM and CDR2 ANQGSEA. The CDR3: CSVEPDRGRSETQYF. Here the CDR3 DNA reads TGCAGCGTTGAACCCGACAGGGGGCGGTCAGAGACCCAGTACTTC. The full variable domain, in which reference TRBV29-1 and TRBJ2-5 provide the parts outside the CDR3, is SAVISQKPSRDICQRGTSLTIQCQVDSQVTMMFWYRQQPGQSLTLIATANQGSEATYESGFVIDKFPISRPNLTFSTLTVSNMSPEDSSIYLCSVEPDRGRSETQYFGPGTRLLVL.

This clonotype has a count of ten or more. The chain has TRBV19 and TRBJ2-2, with D possibly TRBD2 on 6 matching bases. The CDR3 runs 16 residues. V shed 5 bases and J shed 6 bases, with 19 bases lying between them. The germline V gene has CDR1 LNHDA and CDR2 SQIVND (reference sequence). CDR3 region: CASSSPWGEFAGELFF. Written as DNA, the CDR3 is TGTGCCAGTAGTTCGCCTTGGGGGGAGTTCGCCGGGGAGCTGTTTTTT.

The rearrangement links TRBV20-1 to TRBJ2-5; 7 nucleotides line up with TRBD2. The CDR3 consists of 16 residues. J was trimmed by 1 base and V by 0 bases; bases with no gene match: 8. Germline loops: CDR1 DFQATT, CDR2 SNEGSKA (reference sequence). In DNA form, the CDR3 reads TGCAGTGCTAGAGATCTCTCCCCGGGGGGCCAAGAGACCCAGTACTTC. It translates to CSARDLSPGGQETQYF.

This sequence joins TRBV20-1 and TRBJ2-7; D unclear. V dropped 0 bases and J dropped 3 bases, with 9 bases sitting between them. The CDR3 is made up of 13 amino acids. Germline V gene data show CDR1 as DFQATT and CDR2 as SNEGSKA (reference sequence). The CDR3 is CSARDGRIYEQYF. In nucleotides, the CDR3 is TGCAGTGCTAGAGATGGCAGGATCTACGAGCAGTACTTC.